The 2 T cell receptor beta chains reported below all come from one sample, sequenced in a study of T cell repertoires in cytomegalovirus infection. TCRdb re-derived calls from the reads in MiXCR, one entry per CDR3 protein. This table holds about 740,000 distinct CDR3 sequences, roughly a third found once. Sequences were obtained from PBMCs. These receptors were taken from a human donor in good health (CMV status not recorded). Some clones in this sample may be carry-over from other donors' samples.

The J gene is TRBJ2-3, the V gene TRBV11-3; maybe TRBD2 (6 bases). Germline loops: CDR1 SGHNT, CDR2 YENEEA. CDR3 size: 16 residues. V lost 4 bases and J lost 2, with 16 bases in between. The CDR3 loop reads CASSSRTEGHTDTQYF. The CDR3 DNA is TGTGCCAGCAGCTCACGGACGGAGGGCCACACAGATACGCAGTATTTT.

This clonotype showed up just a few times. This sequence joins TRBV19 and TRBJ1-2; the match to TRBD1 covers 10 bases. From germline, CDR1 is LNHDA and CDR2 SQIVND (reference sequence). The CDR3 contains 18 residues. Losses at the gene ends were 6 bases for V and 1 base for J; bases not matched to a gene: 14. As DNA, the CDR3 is TGTGCCAGTAGCCTAACGGCGGACAGGGGGTCCCTTAACTATGGCTACACCTTC. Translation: CASSLTADRGSLNYGYTF.